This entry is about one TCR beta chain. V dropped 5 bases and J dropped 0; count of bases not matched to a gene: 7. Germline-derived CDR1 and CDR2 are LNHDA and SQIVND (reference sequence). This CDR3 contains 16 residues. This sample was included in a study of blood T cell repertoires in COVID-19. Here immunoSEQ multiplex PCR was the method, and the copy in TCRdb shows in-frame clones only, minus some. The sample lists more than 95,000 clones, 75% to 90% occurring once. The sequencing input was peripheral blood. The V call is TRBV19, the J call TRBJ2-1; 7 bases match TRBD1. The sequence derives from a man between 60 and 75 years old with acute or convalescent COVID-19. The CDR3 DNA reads TGTGCCAGTAGTCCTCGGGACAGACTCTCCTACAATGAGCAGTTCTTC. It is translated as CASSPRDRLSYNEQFF.